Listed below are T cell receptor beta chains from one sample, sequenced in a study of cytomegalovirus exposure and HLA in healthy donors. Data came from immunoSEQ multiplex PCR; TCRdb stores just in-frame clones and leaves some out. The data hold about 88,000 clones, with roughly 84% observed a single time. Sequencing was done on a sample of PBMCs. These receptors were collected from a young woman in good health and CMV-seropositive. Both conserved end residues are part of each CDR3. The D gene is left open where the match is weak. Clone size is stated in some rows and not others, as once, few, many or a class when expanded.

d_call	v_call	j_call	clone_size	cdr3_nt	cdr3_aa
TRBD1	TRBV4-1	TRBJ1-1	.	TGCGCCAGCAGATGGGACAGCATGAACACTGAAGCTTTCTTT	CASRWDSMNTEAFF
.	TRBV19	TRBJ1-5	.	TGTGCCAGTAGTATATTCTCAGGTAGCAATCAGCCCCAGCATTTT	CASSIFSGSNQPQHF
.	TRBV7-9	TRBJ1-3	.	TGTGCCAGCTCCATGGGAAACACCATATATTTT	CASSMGNTIYF
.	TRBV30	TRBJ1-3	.	TGTGCCTGGGAGAGCTCTGGAAACACCATATATTTT	CAWESSGNTIYF
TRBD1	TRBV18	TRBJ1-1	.	TGTGCCAGCTCACCACTACATGGTGTGGGGACAGGGAACACTGAAGCTTTCTTT	CASSPLHGVGTGNTEAFF
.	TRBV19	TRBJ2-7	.	TGTGCCAGTAGTACGAGGGGGAGCTCCTACGAGCAGTACTTC	CASSTRGSSYEQYF
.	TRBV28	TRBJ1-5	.	TGTGCCAGCAGTTTCCAAAAGGGGAGCAATCAGCCCCAGCATTTT	CASSFQKGSNQPQHF
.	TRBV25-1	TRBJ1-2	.	TGTGCCAGCAGTGAGGGGGCCTATGGCTACACCTTC	CASSEGAYGYTF
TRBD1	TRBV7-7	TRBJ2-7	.	TGTGCCAGCAGCTCGGGGACAGGTCGGAACTACGAGCAGTACTTC	CASSSGTGRNYEQYF
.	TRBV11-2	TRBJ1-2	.	TGTGCCAGCAGCTCCGGACAGAACTATGGCTACACCTTC	CASSSGQNYGYTF
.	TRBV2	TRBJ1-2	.	TGTGCCAGCAGTAGTGTAATTGGTTCAGCTAACTATGGCTACACCTTC	CASSSVIGSANYGYTF
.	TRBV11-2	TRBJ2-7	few	TGTGCCAGCAGCTTAGACCGGCAGGCTTTCCACGAGCAGTACTTC	CASSLDRQAFHEQYF
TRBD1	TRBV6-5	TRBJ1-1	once	TGTGCCAGCAGACTACGGACAGGGAGGTACACTGAAGCTTTCTTT	CASRLRTGRYTEAFF
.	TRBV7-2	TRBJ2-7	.	TGTGCCAGCAGCTCGTACTACGAGCAGTACTTC	CASSSYYEQYF
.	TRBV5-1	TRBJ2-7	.	TGCGCCAGCAGCTACCCGGGGGGACACTACGAGCAGTACTTC	CASSYPGGHYEQYF
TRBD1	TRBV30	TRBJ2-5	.	TGTGCCGGGGAGCAGGGGGCGCGAGGAGAGACCCAGTACTTC	CAGEQGARGETQYF
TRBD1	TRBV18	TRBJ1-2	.	TGTGCCAGCTCACCTACGGACAGGCTAGACTATGGCTACACCTTC	CASSPTDRLDYGYTF
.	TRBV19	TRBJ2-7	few	TGTGCCAGTAGTATTGGGCCAGGGATTCGCGAGCAGTACTTC	CASSIGPGIREQYF
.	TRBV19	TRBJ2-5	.	TGTGCCAGTAGTATGGGGCCGGCGACCCCTCAGACCCAGTACTTC	CASSMGPATPQTQYF
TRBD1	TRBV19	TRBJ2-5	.	TGTGCCAGTAGGTCGACAGGGTTGTTGGGAGAGACCCAGTACTTC	CASRSTGLLGETQYF
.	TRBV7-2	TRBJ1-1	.	TGTGCCAGCAGCCGATACCGACAGGCCGAAGCTTTCTTT	CASSRYRQAEAFF
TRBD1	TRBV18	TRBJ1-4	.	TGTGCCAGCTCACAAAGCTCCGGGACAGCATATGAAAAACTGTTTTTT	CASSQSSGTAYEKLFF
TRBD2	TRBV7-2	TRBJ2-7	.	TGTGCCAGCAGCTTAGCGGGGACTAGTCTGGGGTACGAGCAGTACTTC	CASSLAGTSLGYEQYF
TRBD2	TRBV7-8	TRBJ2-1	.	TGTGCCAGCAGCTTAGGGGTAGCGGGGGGGCTGGAGCAGTTCTTC	CASSLGVAGGLEQFF
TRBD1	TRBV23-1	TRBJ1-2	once	TGCGCCAGCAGCGCAATAACCCCACAGGGGAACTATGGCTACACCTTC	CASSAITPQGNYGYTF
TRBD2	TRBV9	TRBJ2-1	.	TGTGCCAGCAGCCCCGGGGGGGCCACTAACAATGAGCAGTTCTTC	CASSPGGATNNEQFF
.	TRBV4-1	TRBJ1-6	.	TGCGCCAGCAGCCAAGATAGTACAGGGTTTATATTGATGGATTCACCCCTCCACTTT	CASSQDSTGFILMDSPLHF
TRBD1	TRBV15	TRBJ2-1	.	TGTGCCACCAGCAGAGATGTCGGGCGCCGGCAGGGGGCGAACAATGAGCAGTTCTTC	CATSRDVGRRQGANNEQFF
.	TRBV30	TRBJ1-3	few	TGTGCCTACCGGACAGATGGAAACACCATATATTTT	CAYRTDGNTIYF
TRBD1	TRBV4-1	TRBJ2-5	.	TGCGCCAGCAGCCAAGAGGGATGGACAGGGGGGCCGGAGGACCAAGAGACCCAGTACTTC	CASSQEGWTGGPEDQETQYF
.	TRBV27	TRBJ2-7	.	TGTGCCAGCAGTTTGCAGGCTCACTACGAGCAGTACTTC	CASSLQAHYEQYF
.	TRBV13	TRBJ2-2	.	TGTGCCAGCAGAAGACTAACGAACACCGGGGAGCTGTTTTTT	CASRRLTNTGELFF
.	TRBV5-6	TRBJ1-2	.	TGTGCCAGCAGCCTCCTTTTACAGGGATTGTACTATGGCTACACCTTC	CASSLLLQGLYYGYTF
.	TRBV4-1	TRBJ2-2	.	TGCGCCAGCAGCCAAGATTACCGTCCCGGGCTACCCCTCGGGGCCGGGGAGCTGTTTTTT	CASSQDYRPGLPLGAGELFF
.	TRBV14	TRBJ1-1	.	TGTGCCAGCAGCCTAGGCCTAAATAAGGGGGCTTTCTTT	CASSLGLNKGAFF
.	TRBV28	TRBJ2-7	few	TGTGCCAGCAGTTTAGCAGGGGTCCACGAGCAGTACTTC	CASSLAGVHEQYF
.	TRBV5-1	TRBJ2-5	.	TGCGCCAGCAGCACCCGGTCGGGTCCCGAGGAGACCCAGTACTTC	CASSTRSGPEETQYF
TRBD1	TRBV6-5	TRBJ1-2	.	TGTGCCAGCAGTAAAGGGGGCGGCTACACCTTC	CASSKGGGYTF
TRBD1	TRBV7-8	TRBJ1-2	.	TGTGCCAGCAGCTTAGGGGGGACAGGGGTCTATGGCTACACCTTC	CASSLGGTGVYGYTF
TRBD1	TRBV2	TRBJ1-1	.	TGTGCCAGCTCGGGACAGGGGGCGTTGAACACTGAAGCTTTCTTT	CASSGQGALNTEAFF